A single sample is the source of the 21 T cell receptor beta chains below, sequenced in a study of blood T cell repertoires in COVID-19. Measured with immunoSEQ multiplex PCR; TCRdb has only the in-frame clones, and not every one. The table has 150,000 to 200,000 clones, around 90% seen once. Source material: PBMCs or T cells enriched from blood (not recorded which). These TCRs come from a young woman who had recovered from COVID-19.

This clone has just one count. The genes are TRBV11-2 and TRBJ1-4; D is perhaps TRBD1 (5 bases). This CDR3 comprises 14 residues. Trimming took off 2 bases at V and 7 bases at J, with 11 bases between the two ends. Germline values: CDR1 SGHAT, CDR2 FQNNGV. The CDR3 DNA is TGTGCCAGCAGCTTAATAGGGGTTGGTGAAAAACTGTTTTTT. Residues: CASSLIGVGEKLFF.

CDR3 loop: CSASRTSGVNNEQFF. In DNA form, the CDR3 reads TGCAGTGCTAGTCGGACTAGCGGGGTTAACAATGAGCAGTTCTTC. The J gene is TRBJ2-1, the V gene TRBV20-1, with 12 bases fitting TRBD2. From germline, CDR1 is DFQATT and CDR2 SNEGSKA (reference sequence). The CDR3 loop spans 15 amino acids. V lost 3 bases, J lost 5 bases, and 5 bases stayed unmatched.

This chain joins TRBV29-1 and TRBJ1-2; perhaps TRBD1 as D (6 bases). Germline assignment: CDR1 SQVTM and CDR2 ANQGSEA. This CDR3 contains 14 residues. The germline V and J ends were trimmed by 2 bases and 5 bases, with 15 bases remaining between them. This CDR3 is CSVELGWGRYGYTF. The CDR3 DNA reads TGCAGCGTTGAATTGGGCTGGGGGCGGTATGGCTACACCTTC.

V is TRBV28 and J is TRBJ2-7; the D gene is possibly TRBD1 (6 bases). Looked up from germline, CDR1 is MDHEN and CDR2 is SYDVKM. This CDR3 contains 14 residues. With 3 bases removed from V and 0 bases from J, the gap between germline ends came to 9 bases. The CDR3 DNA follows: TGTGCCAGCAGTTTTGGGGGCGCCTCCTACGAGCAGTACTTC. It codes for CASSFGGASYEQYF.

The V call is TRBV18, the J call TRBJ2-2; tentative D call: TRBD2 (5 bases). The CDR3 extends over 16 amino acids. The V end was cut by 2 bases, the J end by 4 bases, with 14 bases between. Germline CDR1 and CDR2: KGHSH and LQKENI. The CDR3 region is CASSPDRAGTTGELFF. The CDR3 region has the DNA TGTGCCAGCTCACCAGACCGCGCGGGTACCACCGGGGAGCTGTTTTTT.

The chain is built from TRBV6-1 and TRBJ2-2; 7 positions agree with TRBD1. Germline-derived CDR1 and CDR2 are MNHNS and SASEGT. V was pared by 6 bases and J by 5 bases, with 12 bases of the junction left unmatched. The CDR3 runs to 16 residues. CDR3 bases: TGTGCCAGCAGGGAAAACCCGACAGGGCAGACCGGGGAGCTGTTTTTT. Its translation: CASRENPTGQTGELFF.

This chain joins TRBV4-2 and TRBJ1-4; 10 bases fit TRBD1. Germline lookup yields CDR1 LGHNA and CDR2 YNFKEQ. Trimming cost V 0 bases and J 5 bases; bases outside gene matches: 0. This CDR3 comprises 15 residues. CDR3 region: CASSQEGQGNEKLFF. Here the CDR3 DNA reads TGTGCCAGCAGCCAAGAGGGACAGGGGAATGAAAAACTGTTTTTT.

J is TRBJ2-5 and V is TRBV27, with 10 bases identical to TRBD1. Germline CDR1 MNHEY, CDR2 SMNVEV (reference sequence). With V trimmed by 3 bases and J by 1 base, 5 bases remained unmatched. This CDR3 is built from 16 residues. CDR3 nucleotides: TGTGCCAGCAGTTTGAGGACAGGGGGTACCCAAGAGACCCAGTACTTC. Amino acid sequence: CASSLRTGGTQETQYF.

The chain links TRBV6-1 to TRBJ1-6; D ambiguous. The germline CDR1 and CDR2 sequences are MNHNS and SASEGT. Between the trimmed V and J ends, which lost 3 bases and 5 bases, there was a span of 11 bases. This CDR3 has 15 residues. CDR3 DNA: TGTGCCAGCAGTGAGCGACGGGTAAATAATTCACCCCTCCACTTT. It is translated as CASSERRVNNSPLHF.

The CDR3 spells CASSLSSGGFTGELFF. CDR3 DNA: TGCGCCAGCAGCTTGTCTAGCGGGGGTTTCACCGGGGAGCTGTTTTTT. The rearrangement links TRBV5-1 to TRBJ2-2; TRBD2 agrees at 10 bases. Unmatched junction bases numbered 4, after V lost 1 base and J lost 4 bases. CDR1 and CDR2 (germline): SGHRS, YFSETQ. This CDR3 contains 16 residues.

The V and J genes are TRBV5-1 and TRBJ1-6; 8 bases fit TRBD1. The CDR3 loop spans 16 amino acids. Germline loops: CDR1 SGHRS, CDR2 YFSETQ. V was pared by 4 bases and J by 3 bases, with 6 bases of the junction left unmatched. This chain's CDR3 is CASSTDRGVYNSPLHF. Here the CDR3 DNA reads TGCGCCAGCAGCACCGACAGGGGCGTCTATAATTCACCCCTCCACTTT.

The rearrangement links TRBV15 to TRBJ2-1; D is undetermined. V was cut by 1 base and J by 3 bases, with 7 bases left in between. There are 14 residues in the CDR3. Per germline, CDR1 LNHNV and CDR2 YYDKDF (reference sequence). CDR3 DNA: TGTGCCACCAGCAGAGTCTCAGACTACAATGAGCAGTTCTTC. Protein sequence: CATSRVSDYNEQFF.

This clone has just one count. This sequence joins TRBV2 and TRBJ1-3; TRBD1 agrees at 10 bases. This CDR3 has 15 residues. CDR1 and CDR2 from the germline V gene are SNHLY and FYNNEI. V shed 5 bases and J 0 bases; nucleotides not matched to a gene: 1. CDR3 DNA sequence: TGTGCCAGCAGTTGGGACAGGGGCTCTGGAAACACCATATATTTT. This gives the protein CASSWDRGSGNTIYF.

The rearrangement uses TRBV2 and TRBJ1-5, with D possibly being TRBD1 (5 bases). V dropped 4 bases and J dropped 2 bases, with 12 bases sitting between them. The CDR3 consists of 15 residues. The germline gives CDR1 SNHLY, CDR2 FYNNEI. In DNA form, the CDR3 reads TGTGCCAGCAGTGGGCAAGGAGGGGGCAATCAGCCCCAGCATTTT. It codes for CASSGQGGGNQPQHF.

J is TRBJ1-6 and V is TRBV18, with a tentative D call TRBD1 (6 bases). The length of the CDR3 is 15 residues. Germline V gene data show CDR1 as KGHSH and CDR2 as LQKENI. Trimming cost V 3 bases and J 6 bases, with 12 bases left between them. This chain's CDR3 is CASSPFRDINSPLHF. The CDR3 DNA reads TGTGCCAGCTCACCGTTCAGGGACATTAATTCACCCCTCCACTTT.

V and J are TRBV30 and TRBJ2-3, with 7 nucleotides matching TRBD2. Trimming removed 4 bases from V and 10 bases from J; junction bases left unmatched: 5. CDR3 length: 11 residues. The germline V gene encodes CDR1 GTSNPN and CDR2 SVGIG (reference sequence). CDR3 nucleotide sequence: TGTGCCTGGAATCAAGCGGGGCCGCAGTATTTT. Translated, it gives CAWNQAGPQYF. Supplemented by reference TRBV30 and TRBJ2-3, the full variable domain reads SQTIHQWPATLVQPVGSPLSLECTVEGTSNPNLYWYRQAAGRGLQLLFYSVGIGQISSEVPQNLSASRPQDRQFILSSKKLLLSDSGFYLCAWNQAGPQYFGPGTRLTVL.

The chain is built from TRBV4-1 and TRBJ1-4, with 10 nucleotides matching TRBD1. The V segment lost 4 bases and the J segment 6 bases; nucleotides outside the gene matches: 8. This CDR3 comprises 16 residues. From germline, CDR1 is MGHRA and CDR2 YSYEKL. The CDR3 DNA follows: TGCGCCAGCAGCCGGGACAGGGGTTTGAGTGATGAAAAACTGTTTTTT. It yields the protein CASSRDRGLSDEKLFF.

The V and J genes are TRBV30 and TRBJ2-1; 7 positions agree with TRBD1. Looked up from germline, CDR1 is GTSNPN and CDR2 is SVGIG (reference sequence). The CDR3 runs 14 residues. V lost 1 base to trimming and J lost 8 bases; unmatched junction nucleotides: 8. The CDR3 region is CAWSASGGYDEQFF. The CDR3 DNA follows: TGTGCCTGGAGTGCTTCAGGGGGATACGATGAGCAGTTCTTC.

V and J are TRBV29-1 and TRBJ2-7, with TRBD2 matching 8 bases. Germline CDR1 and CDR2: SQVTM and ANQGSEA. The ends lost 0 bases at V and 0 bases at J; junction bases unmatched: 7. This CDR3 spans 16 amino acids. Here the CDR3 DNA reads TGCAGCGTTGAAGACCGCCGGGGGGGCATCTCCTACGAGCAGTACTTC. Translated, it gives CSVEDRRGGISYEQYF.

The CDR3 spells CASSLGSSPSSYEQYF. CDR3 DNA: TGCGCCAGCAGCTTGGGGTCTAGCCCCAGCTCCTACGAGCAGTACTTC. The V and J genes are TRBV5-1 and TRBJ2-7, with D possibly being TRBD2 (5 bases). The germline V and J ends were trimmed by 0 bases and 0 bases, with 13 bases remaining between them. Germline V CDR1 and CDR2: SGHRS, YFSETQ. The CDR3 runs 16 residues.

The chain joins TRBV5-1 to TRBJ2-7, with D perhaps TRBD1 (5 bases). The length of the CDR3 is 12 residues. V was clipped by 0 bases and J by 4 bases, with 5 bases between them. In germline, CDR1 is SGHRS, CDR2 YFSETQ. The CDR3 region is CASSLDRYEQYF. The CDR3 DNA follows: TGCGCCAGCAGCTTGGACAGGTACGAGCAGTACTTC.